These 18 T cell receptor beta chains share one sample of origin, sequenced in a study of shared clonotypes between healthy human individuals. TCRdb keeps only in-frame clones here, not all; method: immunoSEQ multiplex PCR. This repertoire shows about 2.4 million clones, 80% to 95% found once; its top ten account for around 0.4%. Source material: naive CD4+ T cells from PBMCs. Sample subset: CD45RA+ positively selected. These TCRs come from a man aged 18 to 35 in good health. Some clones in this sample may be carry-over from other donors' samples.

This chain connects TRBV7-3 to TRBJ1-5; no firm D call. V lost 5 bases, J lost 0 bases, and 5 bases lay in between. CDR1 SGHTA and CDR2 FQGTGA come from the germline V gene. The CDR3 sequence is 13 residues long. CDR3 region: CASSPGSNQPQHF. Written as DNA, the CDR3 is TGTGCCAGCAGCCCCGGTAGCAATCAGCCCCAGCATTTT.

CDR3 sequence (DNA): TGTGCCAGCAGCGAGACCGGGATAACACTTTATGTCGGGGAGCTGTTTTTT. This translates into CASSETGITLYVGELFF. This rearrangement joins TRBV9 to TRBJ2-2; the D gene is possibly TRBD2 (5 bases). Germline-derived CDR1 and CDR2 are SGDLS and YYNGEE. The CDR3 has 17 residues. The V gene lost 3 bases and the J gene lost 7 bases, with 22 bases spanning the gap.

The gene calls are TRBV19 and TRBJ2-3; 8 bases match TRBD2. The CDR3 runs 13 residues. V was clipped by 9 bases and J by 4 bases; unmatched bases: 6. The V gene's germline CDR1 is LNHDA and CDR2 SQIVND (reference sequence). The DNA for the CDR3 is TGTGCCAGCGGGGCGGGAGGTGCAGATACGCAGTATTTT. It is translated as CASGAGGADTQYF.

V usage is TRBV6-6 and J usage is TRBJ2-7, with TRBD2 identical over 8 bases. J gave up 3 bases and V 3 bases, and 1 base lay outside the gene matches. Germline CDR1 reads MNHNY; CDR2 reads SVGAGI (reference sequence). CDR3 length: 13 residues. The CDR3, as DNA: TGTGCCAGCAGTTATACTAGCGGCTACGAGCAGTACTTC. It is translated as CASSYTSGYEQYF.

The CDR3 loop is CASSATSGTQETQYF. The CDR3 coding sequence is TGTGCCAGCAGCGCGACTAGCGGGACTCAAGAGACCCAGTACTTC. The chain combines TRBV9 with TRBJ2-5; TRBD2 matches 11 bases. From germline, CDR1 is SGDLS and CDR2 YYNGEE. This CDR3 is built from 15 residues. V shed 3 bases, J shed 2 bases, and the junction held 3 bases outside the gene matches.

The chain has TRBV5-6 and TRBJ2-1, with a weak D call TRBD2 (6 bases). The CDR3 extends over 13 amino acids. The germline gives CDR1 SGHDT, CDR2 YYEEEE. Trimming removed 0 bases at V and 7 bases at J, with 8 bases between. The CDR3 spells CASSLGLVNEQFF. The DNA of the CDR3 is TGTGCCAGCAGCTTGGGACTAGTGAATGAGCAGTTCTTC.

The V call is TRBV7-7, the J call TRBJ2-2; TRBD1 matches at 9 bases. The CDR3 sequence is 16 residues long. Trimming cost V 5 bases and J 5 bases; bases outside gene matches: 9. The germline V gene has CDR1 SSHAT and CDR2 FNYEAQ (reference sequence). CDR3 residues: CASSRRGQGGTGELFF. The CDR3 nucleotides read TGTGCCAGCAGCCGCCGGGGACAGGGAGGTACCGGGGAGCTGTTTTTT.

V is TRBV4-3 and J is TRBJ2-3, with D possibly being TRBD2 (6 bases). Germline V gene lookup returns CDR1 LGHNA and CDR2 YSLEER. Trimming removed 0 bases at V and 0 bases at J, with 10 bases between. The CDR3 length is 16 residues. The CDR3 DNA reads as TGCGCCAGCAGCCAAGATTGGGGGGATAGCACAGATACGCAGTATTTT. Translated: CASSQDWGDSTDTQYF.

The chain links TRBV18 to TRBJ2-7, with a possible D match to TRBD2 (6 bases). The ends were cut back, 2 bases at V and 3 bases at J, with 11 bases in the middle. The CDR3 totals 14 residues. Germline CDR1 and CDR2: KGHSH and LQKENI. CDR3 loop: CASSPALAVYEQYF. The DNA for the CDR3 is TGTGCCAGCTCACCAGCCTTAGCGGTCTACGAGCAGTACTTC.

This chain connects TRBV7-2 to TRBJ2-3; 7 nucleotides line up with TRBD2. CDR1 and CDR2 from the germline V gene are SGHTA and FQGNSA. This CDR3 is built from 16 residues. J was trimmed by 4 bases and V by 3 bases; bases with no gene match: 10. The CDR3 loop is CASSFQGGSGPDTQYF. In DNA form, the CDR3 reads TGTGCCAGCAGCTTTCAGGGTGGTAGCGGGCCAGATACGCAGTATTTT.

J is TRBJ2-5 and V is TRBV25-1; the match to TRBD1 covers 7 bases. The J call may be mistaken, given a closer DNA end match to TRBJ2-7. This CDR3 has 15 amino acids. CDR1 and CDR2 from the germline V gene are MGHDK and SYGVNS. For the CDR3, the DNA is TGTGCCAGCAGTGTCCAACAGGGGTACGTAGGCGAGCAGTACTTC. It is translated as CASSVQQGYVGEQYF.

This chain links TRBV27 with TRBJ1-2; 7 bases match TRBD1. The CDR3 extends over 14 amino acids. Looked up from germline, CDR1 is MNHEY and CDR2 is SMNVEV (reference sequence). Unmatched junction bases numbered 5, after V lost 7 bases and J lost 0 bases. The CDR3 nucleotides read TGTGCCAGCACACGACAGGGCTCTAACTATGGCTACACCTTC. Its protein is CASTRQGSNYGYTF.

V gene TRBV28 combines with J gene TRBJ1-5; D unresolved. The V gene lost 5 bases and the J gene lost 5 bases, with 7 bases spanning the gap. The CDR3 covers 12 residues. Germline V lookup: CDR1 MDHEN, CDR2 SYDVKM. CDR3 in amino acids: CASSLIYQPQHF. CDR3 DNA: TGTGCCAGCAGTCTAATTTATCAGCCCCAGCATTTT.

As regards this clone: Additional DNA sequences in this sample encode the identical CDR3. The chain couples TRBV2 to TRBJ2-7; no clear D gene. Germline V gene data show CDR1 as SNHLY and CDR2 as FYNNEI. CDR3 size: 11 residues. Deletions cut 4 bases from V and 3 bases from J, with 4 bases between. CDR3 amino acids: CASSGGYEQYF. The CDR3 nucleotides are TGTGCCAGCAGTGGGGGCTACGAGCAGTACTTC.

This chain joins TRBV9 and TRBJ2-2; the match to TRBD1 covers 7 bases. The germline V gene encodes CDR1 SGDLS and CDR2 YYNGEE. V was clipped by 0 bases and J by 3 bases; unmatched bases: 5. The CDR3 length is 16 residues. CDR3: CASSVGQGVYTGELFF. DNA of the CDR3: TGTGCCAGCAGCGTAGGACAGGGCGTTTACACCGGGGAGCTGTTTTTT.

V and J are TRBV2 and TRBJ2-1, with 14 bases that match TRBD2. The length of the CDR3 is 15 residues. The J segment lost 6 bases and the V segment lost 6 bases, leaving 4 bases of the junction unmatched. CDR1 and CDR2 from the germline V gene are SNHLY and FYNNEI. This CDR3 reads CASRGLAGDSNEQFF. The CDR3 DNA follows: TGTGCCAGCAGGGGACTAGCGGGAGACTCCAATGAGCAGTTCTTC.

The chain carries TRBV28 and TRBJ2-3; D remains ambiguous. V was shortened by 3 bases and J by 1 base, with 8 bases between the two germline ends. Looked up from germline, CDR1 is MDHEN and CDR2 is SYDVKM. This CDR3 region has 14 residues. The CDR3 DNA reads as TGTGCCAGCAGTTTTTTTGCGGGCACAGATACGCAGTATTTT. This encodes CASSFFAGTDTQYF.

The chain uses TRBV29-1 and TRBJ2-1, with 11 bases lining up with TRBD2. Germline trimming cut 4 bases from V and 3 bases from J; bases unmatched to any gene: 2. The CDR3 runs 14 residues. Germline CDR1 and CDR2: SQVTM and ANQGSEA. The CDR3 loop reads CSVGGTSGYNEQFF. The DNA for the CDR3 is TGCAGCGTTGGGGGGACTAGCGGCTACAATGAGCAGTTCTTC.